The rows below give T cell receptor beta chains drawn from one sample of a study of vaccination effects on CD4 cells after COVID-19. No antigens are known for them. Sequencing was performed with immunoSEQ multiplex PCR; in TCRdb, only in-frame clones are kept and a portion is missing. The table lists some 26,000 clones, 73% of them singletons. The material was CD4+ T cells from PBMCs cultured without peptide, obtained before COVID-19 vaccination. These receptors were collected from a human donor who received a COVID-19 vaccine. CDR3s include the opening cysteine and the closing phenylalanine or tryptophan. The D gene is left open where the match is weak. Not all rows give a size; the values are once, few, many and, for expanded clones, a class.

d_call j_call v_call clone_size cdr3_aa cdr3_nt
TRBD2 TRBJ2-1 TRBV13 NA CASSSSGGSYNEQFF TGTGCCAGCAGCTCTTCGGGGGGCTCCTACAATGAGCAGTTCTTC
TRBD1 TRBJ1-6 TRBV7-8 NA CASSPGTGPNSPLHF TGTGCCAGCAGCCCAGGGACAGGGCCTAATTCACCCCTCCACTTT
NA TRBJ2-7 TRBV11-2 NA CASSTTRDSYEQYF TGTGCCAGCAGCACGACTAGGGACTCCTACGAGCAGTACTTC
TRBD1 TRBJ1-5 TRBV30 NA CAWRGQSNQPQHF TGTGCCTGGAGGGGACAGAGCAATCAGCCCCAGCATTTT
NA TRBJ1-6 TRBV30 NA CAWSKPPLHF TGTGCCTGGAGTAAACCGCCCCTCCACTTT
NA TRBJ1-1 TRBV28 NA CASSQFYRTGWPEAFF TGTGCCAGCAGCCAGTTTTATCGTACAGGGTGGCCTGAAGCTTTCTTT
TRBD1 TRBJ2-7 TRBV28 NA CASSGWTGVAYEQYF TGTGCCAGCAGCGGGTGGACAGGGGTTGCCTACGAGCAGTACTTC
TRBD2 TRBJ2-1 TRBV7-8 NA CASSGGTSTYNEQFF TGTGCCAGCAGCGGGGGGACTAGTACCTACAATGAGCAGTTCTTC
TRBD1 TRBJ1-2 TRBV10-3 NA CAISESAGGRNYGYTF TGTGCCATCAGTGAGTCTGCAGGGGGACGTAACTATGGCTACACCTTC
TRBD2 TRBJ2-1 TRBV7-2 NA CASRKTSGIRHEQFF TGTGCCAGCAGGAAGACTAGCGGGATAAGGCATGAGCAGTTCTTC
NA TRBJ1-6 TRBV6-4 few CASRQDRNLQSPLHF TGTGCCAGCAGACAGGACAGAAACCTCCAGTCACCCCTCCACTTT
NA TRBJ2-5 TRBV11-2 NA CASSSYQETQYF TGTGCCAGCAGCTCGTACCAAGAGACCCAGTACTTC
NA TRBJ2-2 TRBV7-3 few CASSLGGTGELFF TGTGCCAGCAGCTTAGGGGGAACCGGGGAGCTGTTTTTT
TRBD1 TRBJ1-2 TRBV5-1 few CASSLDPGGVGYTF TGCGCCAGCAGCTTGGATCCAGGGGGCGTCGGCTACACCTTC
NA TRBJ2-5 TRBV5-1 NA CASSLGQETQYF TGCGCCAGCAGCTTGGGGCAAGAGACCCAGTACTTC
NA TRBJ1-1 TRBV5-4 NA CASSLDEVGRTNTEAFF TGTGCCAGCAGCTTGGATGAAGTGGGACGTACGAACACTGAAGCTTTCTTT
NA TRBJ2-7 TRBV2 NA CASKGGGGYEQYF TGTGCCAGCAAGGGAGGGGGGGGCTACGAGCAGTACTTC
NA TRBJ1-1 TRBV19 NA CASSDWLTGGTEAFF TGTGCCAGTAGTGATTGGCTGACTGGTGGGACTGAAGCTTTCTTT
TRBD2 TRBJ2-5 TRBV3-1/TRBV3-2 NA CASSQGFSGGAETQYF TGTGCCAGCAGCCAAGGTTTTAGCGGGGGGGCGGAGACCCAGTACTTC
NA TRBJ2-5 TRBV4-1 NA CASSLGQEETQYF TGCGCCAGCAGCCTGGGGCAGGAGGAGACCCAGTACTTC
NA TRBJ2-1 TRBV10-3 NA CAISEARDNNEQFF TGTGCCATCAGTGAGGCCAGGGATAACAATGAGCAGTTCTTC
TRBD2 TRBJ2-5 TRBV5-1 NA CASSPGSGGAGETQYF TGCGCCAGCAGCCCTGGAAGCGGGGGGGCCGGAGAGACCCAGTACTTC
NA TRBJ1-5 TRBV5-1 once CASSLTGHQPQHF TGCGCCAGCAGCTTGACGGGCCATCAGCCCCAGCATTTT
TRBD1 TRBJ1-5 TRBV20-1 few CSASSGTGAGNQPQHF TGCAGTGCTAGTTCCGGGACAGGGGCGGGCAATCAGCCCCAGCATTTT
NA TRBJ1-3 TRBV5-5 NA CASSPRWGASGNTIYF TGTGCCAGCAGCCCCCGGTGGGGGGCCTCTGGAAACACCATATATTTT
TRBD1 TRBJ1-2 TRBV6-4 NA CASRGQGHYGYTF TGTGCCAGCAGGGGACAGGGACACTATGGCTACACCTTC
NA TRBJ1-5 TRBV28 NA CASSLTVFNQPQHF TGTGCCAGCAGCCTGACAGTTTTCAATCAGCCCCAGCATTTT
NA TRBJ2-2 TRBV6-1 NA CASSDPPAGELFF TGTGCCAGCAGTGACCCCCCCGCCGGGGAGCTGTTTTTT
NA TRBJ1-1 TRBV6-1 NA CASSENRRVEAFF TGTGCCAGCAGTGAAAACAGGAGGGTTGAAGCTTTCTTT
NA TRBJ2-6 TRBV6-5 NA CASRLAGANVLTF TGTGCCAGCAGACTAGCTGGGGCCAACGTCCTGACTTTC
NA TRBJ2-1 TRBV27 NA CASSSPRKRSYNEQFF TGTGCCAGCAGTTCTCCGCGGAAGAGGTCCTACAATGAGCAGTTCTTC
NA TRBJ2-7 TRBV7-2 NA CASSPRAYEQYF TGTGCCAGCAGCCCGCGTGCCTACGAGCAGTACTTC
NA TRBJ2-7 TRBV18 NA CASSPPSSYEQYF TGTGCCAGCTCACCACCGAGCTCCTACGAGCAGTACTTC
NA TRBJ2-6 TRBV14 NA CASSQGARGIVLTF TGTGCCAGCAGCCAAGGGGCACGGGGGATCGTCCTGACTTTC
TRBD1 TRBJ2-7 TRBV7-6 NA CASSPGTGPTYEQYF TGTGCCAGCAGCCCTGGGACAGGACCCACCTACGAGCAGTACTTC
TRBD1 TRBJ1-5 TRBV2 NA CASSVGQEDQPQHF TGTGCCAGCAGTGTGGGACAGGAGGATCAGCCCCAGCATTTT
TRBD2 TRBJ2-7 TRBV10-3 NA CAISEVAGGPSYEQYF TGTGCCATCAGTGAAGTTGCGGGGGGCCCTTCCTACGAGCAGTACTTC
NA TRBJ1-1 TRBV6-5 NA CASRQGRTEAFF TGTGCCAGCAGACAGGGTAGGACTGAAGCTTTCTTT
TRBD2 TRBJ2-1 TRBV29-1 once CSVEELERGGHEQFF TGCAGCGTTGAAGAGTTGGAGCGGGGAGGGCATGAGCAGTTCTTC
NA TRBJ2-7 TRBV19 NA CASSAQRATGEQYF TGTGCCAGTAGTGCCCAGCGGGCCACGGGGGAGCAGTACTTC
TRBD1 TRBJ2-7 TRBV3-1/TRBV3-2 few CASSQDPRGPYEQYF TGTGCCAGCAGCCAAGATCCCAGGGGGCCCTACGAGCAGTACTTC
NA TRBJ2-7 TRBV7-9 NA CASSPGGGLREQYF TGTGCCAGCAGTCCAGGGGGGGGACTACGCGAGCAGTACTTC
TRBD1 TRBJ1-2 TRBV3-1/TRBV3-2 NA CASSPGTGYAGYTF TGTGCCAGCAGCCCAGGGACAGGGTACGCTGGCTACACCTTC
NA TRBJ1-1 TRBV5-1 NA CASSLRGAHMNTEAFF TGCGCCAGCAGCTTGAGGGGGGCGCATATGAACACTGAAGCTTTCTTT
TRBD1 TRBJ2-3 TRBV7-8 NA CASSPRGTGKGARTDTQYF TGTGCCAGCTCACCCCGAGGGACAGGGAAAGGGGCAAGGACAGATACGCAGTATTTT